This record covers a single T cell receptor (beta chain). This clone was seen just once. No cognate antigen has been identified for it. No base quality information exists; no much larger clone differs at one position. V lost 6 bases and J lost 12 bases; the stretch between them is 20 bases long. Counted from cysteine to phenylalanine, this CDR3 has 14 amino acids. Only the CDR3 portion is preserved as DNA: 42 bases, with reading frame beginning at the first base. The CDR3 regions of human TCRbeta chains were subjected to immunosequencing. The published analysis was carried out like this. TCRs in the repertoires were matched against a reference library of SARS-CoV-2-specific TCRs that had been generated with the MIRA antigen-specificity platform. Breadth was defined as the fraction of unique TCRs that were SARS-CoV-2-associated. Depth was defined as the fraction of total T cells that were SARS-CoV-2-associated. Using the MIRA data, every spike-specific TCR was mapped to the spike region that the TCR reacted to and assigned to either a CD4 or a CD8 class. Log10-transformed breadth and depth values were compared by one-way ANOVA with Sidak's multiple comparisons tests. TCRdb took this table from immuneACCESS and kept in-frame rearrangements with V and J called. Such tables lack part of the clones; where checked against another copy, unresolved V genes explain under half of the gap, and the rest is unexplained. The D gene and trimming were derived from the DNA, and the V and J assignments and clone size from that table. This sample has roughly 150,000 clones in its table, and 85% to 95% of those were observed once. The ten largest account for over 1.3% of the sample.

This entry belongs to a study of T cell responses to AZD1222 COVID-19 vaccine (dated by TCRdb to 2020 to 2023). For the wider study: Because spike-specific TCR depth and breadth did not differ between the two schedules, AZD1222 recipients who got a second dose at roughly 4 weeks were pooled with those who got a second dose at roughly 12 weeks. A total of about 250 trial participants underwent TCR sequencing, of whom about 210 had received two doses of AZD1222 and some 26 had received two doses of the MenACWY control vaccine. Trial participants were enrolled into age subgroups of 18-55, 56-69 and 70-plus years, which contained about 150, 28 and 57 TCR-sequenced participants, respectively.

What this sample's time point label stands for: baseline before first vaccination. Vaccinee samples came from UK trials COV001 and COV002, including a single-blind randomized controlled phase 2/3 trial of AZD1222 (ChAdOx1 nCoV-19) in healthy adults. For TCRbeta chain sequencing, PBMC samples were collected from trial participants at day 0 and at day 28 after the second dose. Study-wide conclusions, independent of this receptor: The vaccine-associated CD4 TCRs covered the entire spike protein, and the dominant responses fell in regions 160-218 and 743-854. Participants were mostly white British and included more females than males, and it was suggested by the authors that clonal diversity may have been underestimated. Conclusions about previously exposed vaccinees are limited, since just a handful of AZD1222 recipients were seropositive for SARS-CoV-2 at baseline. Reportedly, almost half of the unique spike-specific TCRs recognized epitopes lying outside the regions that are mutated in the B.1.351 and B.1.1.7 variants. In the small 56-69-year group, the increase in depth fell short of significance, most likely because of low power. Because no day 14 peak-response samples were available, the repertoires could be characterized only after the peak T cell response. After two AZD1222 doses, spike-specific TCR breadth and depth were significantly higher than at day 0 and than in MenACWY recipients.

The receptor's source is an adult in good health. Source: peripheral blood, taken on day 0 of AZD1222 vaccination. The chain is made from TRBV23-1 and TRBJ1-4, with TRBD1 tentatively as D gene (5 bases match). TRBV23-1 is labeled an ORF, and its function is uncertain. At the DNA level, the sequence is TGCGCCAGCAGAACCCAAGGTCCCGGGGGGGAACTGTTTTTT. Its coded protein is CASRTQGPGGELFF.